The rows below give T cell receptor beta chains drawn from one sample of a study of T cells after yellow fever vaccination. TCRdb called the 5' RACE reads again in MiXCR, with one record for every CDR3 protein. This repertoire shows about 360,000 distinct CDR3 sequences, approximately 6% found once; its top ten account for approximately 16%. The sample consisted of PBMCs, taken 5 days after the yellow fever booster vaccination. Source of these receptors: a man younger than 40 who received the YFV17D yellow fever vaccine. Each CDR3 is given with its conserved first and last residue. The D gene is left open where the match is weak. The size entry is marked missing in some rows and otherwise reads once, few, many or a size class.

abundance	v_gene	d_gene	j_gene	CDR3nt	CDR3aa
many	TRBV10-2	TRBD2	TRBJ2-1	TGCGCCAGCAGGGTTGGCGGGAGCTCCTACAATGAGCAGTTCTTC	CASRVGGSSYNEQFF
NA	TRBV5-1	NA	TRBJ2-4	TGCGCCAGCAACTCGGGGAAAGGGAGTAGTGGCATTCAGTACTTC	CASNSGKGSSGIQYF
few	TRBV5-1	NA	TRBJ1-4	TGCGCCAGCAGACGAGGGGAGGGTGAAAAACTGTTTTTT	CASRRGEGEKLFF
many	TRBV7-8	TRBD2	TRBJ2-7	TGTGCCAGCAGCTCCCGGGGAGGCGGGACTAGCGGGTACGAGCAGTACTTC	CASSSRGGGTSGYEQYF
NA	TRBV6-5	NA	TRBJ2-1	TGTGCCAGCAGTTACTACTCAACCAGCTCCTACAATGAGCAGTTCTTC	CASSYYSTSSYNEQFF
NA	TRBV2	NA	TRBJ1-1	TGTGCCAGCGAGACAGACTCTTACACTGAAGCTTTCTTT	CASETDSYTEAFF
many	TRBV20-1	TRBD2	TRBJ2-3	TGCAGTGCTTTAGCGGGGCGCCCCCCCGGTACGCAGTATTTT	CSALAGRPPGTQYF
NA	TRBV20-1	TRBD2	TRBJ2-7	TGCAGTGCTTTGGGACTAGCGGGAGTTGAAGAGCAGTACTTC	CSALGLAGVEEQYF
few	TRBV20-1	NA	TRBJ2-7	TGCAGTGCTAGAATCCCATTTTACGAGCAGTACTTC	CSARIPFYEQYF
NA	TRBV15	NA	TRBJ2-1	TGTGCCACCAGACACGTCCCCTACAATGAGCAGTTCTTC	CATRHVPYNEQFF
NA	TRBV2	TRBD1	TRBJ2-3	TGTGCCAGCAGTGACCCCGGGACAGGGGGCAAGTATTTT	CASSDPGTGGKYF